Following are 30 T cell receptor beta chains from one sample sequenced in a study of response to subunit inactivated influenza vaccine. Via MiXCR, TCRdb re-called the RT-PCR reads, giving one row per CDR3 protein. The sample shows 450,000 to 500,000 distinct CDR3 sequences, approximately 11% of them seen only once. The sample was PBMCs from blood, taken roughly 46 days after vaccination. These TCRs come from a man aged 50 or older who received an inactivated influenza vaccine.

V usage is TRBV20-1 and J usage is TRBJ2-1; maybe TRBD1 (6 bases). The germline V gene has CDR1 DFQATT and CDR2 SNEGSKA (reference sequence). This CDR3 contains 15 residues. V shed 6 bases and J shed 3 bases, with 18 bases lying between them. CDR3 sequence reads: CSAGNLRTDYNEQFF. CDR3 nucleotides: TGCAGTGCCGGCAACTTAAGGACAGACTACAATGAGCAGTTCTTC.

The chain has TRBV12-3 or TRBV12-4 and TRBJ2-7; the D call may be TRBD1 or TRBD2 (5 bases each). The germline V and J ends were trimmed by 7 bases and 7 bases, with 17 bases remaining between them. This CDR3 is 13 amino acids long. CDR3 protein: CASTIGAGGEQYF. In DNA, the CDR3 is TGTGCCAGCACAATAGGGGCAGGCGGGGAGCAGTACTTC.

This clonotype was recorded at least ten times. In DNA form, the CDR3 reads TGTGCCAGCAGCCCGACAGGGGGTTACGAGCAGTACTTC. It yields the protein CASSPTGGYEQYF. The rearrangement links TRBV7-2 to TRBJ2-7; TRBD1 matches at 9 bases. The CDR3 has 13 amino acids. CDR1 is SGHTA and CDR2 is FQGNSA in the germline V gene. The V segment lost 5 bases and the J segment 4 bases; nucleotides outside the gene matches: 3.

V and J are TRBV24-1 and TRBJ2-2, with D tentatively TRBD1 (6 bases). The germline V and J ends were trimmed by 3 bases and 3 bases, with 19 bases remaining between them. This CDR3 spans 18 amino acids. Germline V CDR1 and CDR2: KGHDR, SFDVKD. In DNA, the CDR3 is TGTGCCACCAGTGATCACAGATTCAGGGGTAGGGACACCGGGGAGCTGTTTTTT. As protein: CATSDHRFRGRDTGELFF.

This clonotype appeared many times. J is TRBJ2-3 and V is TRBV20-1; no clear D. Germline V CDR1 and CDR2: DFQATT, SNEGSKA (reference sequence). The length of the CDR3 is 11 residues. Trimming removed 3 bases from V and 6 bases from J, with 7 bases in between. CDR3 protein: CSARALDTQYF. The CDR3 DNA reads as TGCAGTGCTAGGGCTTTGGATACGCAGTATTTT.

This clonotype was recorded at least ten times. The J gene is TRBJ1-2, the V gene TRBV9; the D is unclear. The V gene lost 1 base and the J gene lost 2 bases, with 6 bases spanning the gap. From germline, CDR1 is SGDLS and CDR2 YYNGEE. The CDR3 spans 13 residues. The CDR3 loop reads CASSVTGNYGYTF. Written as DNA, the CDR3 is TGTGCCAGCAGCGTAACGGGCAACTATGGCTACACCTTC.

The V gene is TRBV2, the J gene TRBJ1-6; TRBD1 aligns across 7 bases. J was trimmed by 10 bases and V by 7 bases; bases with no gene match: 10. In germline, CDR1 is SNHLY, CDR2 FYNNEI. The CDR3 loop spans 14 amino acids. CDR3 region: CASTTGTEVSPLHF. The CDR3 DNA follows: TGTGCCAGCACCACCGGGACAGAAGTGTCACCCCTCCACTTT.

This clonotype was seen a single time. The CDR3 region has the DNA TGTGCCAGCAGCTTAAGTGGGAGAGGCCCCTACGAGCAGTACTTC. Protein product: CASSLSGRGPYEQYF. The rearrangement uses TRBV13 and TRBJ2-7; the D gene is possibly TRBD2 (5 bases). V lost 2 bases and J lost 2, with 13 bases in between. This CDR3 has 15 amino acids. Germline V gene sequence: CDR1 PRHDT, CDR2 FYEKMQ (reference sequence).

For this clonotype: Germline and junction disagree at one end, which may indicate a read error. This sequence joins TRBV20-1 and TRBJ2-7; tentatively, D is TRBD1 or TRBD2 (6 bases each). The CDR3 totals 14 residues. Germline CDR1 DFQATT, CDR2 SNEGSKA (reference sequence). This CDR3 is CCARDGGLSYEQYF. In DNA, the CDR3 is TGCTGTGCTAGAGATGGGGGGCTGTCCTACGAGCAGTACTTC.

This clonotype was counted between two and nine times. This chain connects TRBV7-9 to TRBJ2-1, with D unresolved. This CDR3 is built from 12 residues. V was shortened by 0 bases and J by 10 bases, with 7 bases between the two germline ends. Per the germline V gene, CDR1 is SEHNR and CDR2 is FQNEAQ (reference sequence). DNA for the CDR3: TGTGCCAGCAGCTTAGCGGTCCAGGAGCAGTTCTTC. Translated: CASSLAVQEQFF. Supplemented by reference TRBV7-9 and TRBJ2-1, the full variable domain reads DTGVSQNPRHKITKRGQNVTFRCDPISEHNRLYWYRQTLGQGPEFLTYFQNEAQLEKSRLLSDRFSAERPKGSFSTLEIQRTEQGDSAMYLCASSLAVQEQFFGPGTRLTVL.

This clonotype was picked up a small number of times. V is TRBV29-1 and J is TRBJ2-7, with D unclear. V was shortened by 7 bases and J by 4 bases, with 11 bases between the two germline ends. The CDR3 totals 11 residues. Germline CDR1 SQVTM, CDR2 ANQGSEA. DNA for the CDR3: TGCAGCGCCCTTAGGGATTACGAGCAGTACTTC. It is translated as CSALRDYEQYF.

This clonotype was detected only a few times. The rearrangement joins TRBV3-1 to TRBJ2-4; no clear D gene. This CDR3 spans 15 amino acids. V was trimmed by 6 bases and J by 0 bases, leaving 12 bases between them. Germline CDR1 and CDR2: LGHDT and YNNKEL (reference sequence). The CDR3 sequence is CASSGPQRAKNIQYF. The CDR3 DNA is TGTGCCAGCAGTGGACCTCAGAGAGCCAAAAACATTCAGTACTTC.

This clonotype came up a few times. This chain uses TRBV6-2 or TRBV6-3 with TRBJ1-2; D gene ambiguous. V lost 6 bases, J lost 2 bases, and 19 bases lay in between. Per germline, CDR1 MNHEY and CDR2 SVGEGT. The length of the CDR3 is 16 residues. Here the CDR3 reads CASSPTTTGLNYGYTF. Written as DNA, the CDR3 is TGTGCCAGCAGCCCTACCACGACTGGATTAAACTATGGCTACACCTTC.

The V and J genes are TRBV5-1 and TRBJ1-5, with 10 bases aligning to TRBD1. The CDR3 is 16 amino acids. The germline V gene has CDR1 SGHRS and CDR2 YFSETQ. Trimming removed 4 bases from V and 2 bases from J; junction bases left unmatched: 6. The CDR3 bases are TGCGCCAGCAGCCCAGGGACAGGGGTGGGCAATCAGCCCCAGCATTTT. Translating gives CASSPGTGVGNQPQHF.

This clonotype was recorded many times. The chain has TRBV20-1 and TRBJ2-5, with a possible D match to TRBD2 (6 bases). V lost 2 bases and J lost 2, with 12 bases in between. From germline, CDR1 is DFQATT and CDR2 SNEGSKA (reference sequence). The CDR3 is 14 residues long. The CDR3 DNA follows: TGCAGTGCTAGAACCATCGGGGGACAAGAGACCCAGTACTTC. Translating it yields CSARTIGGQETQYF.

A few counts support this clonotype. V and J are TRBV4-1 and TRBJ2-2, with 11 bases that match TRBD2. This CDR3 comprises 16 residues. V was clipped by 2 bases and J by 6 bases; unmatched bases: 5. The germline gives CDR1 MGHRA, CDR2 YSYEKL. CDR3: CASSQLAGGFAGELFF. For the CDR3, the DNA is TGCGCCAGCAGCCAACTAGCGGGGGGTTTCGCCGGGGAGCTGTTTTTT.

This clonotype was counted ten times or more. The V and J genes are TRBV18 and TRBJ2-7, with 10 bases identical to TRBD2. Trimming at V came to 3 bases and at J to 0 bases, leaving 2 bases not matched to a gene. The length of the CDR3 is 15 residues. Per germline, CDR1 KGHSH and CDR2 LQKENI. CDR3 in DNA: TGTGCCAGCTCACCTACTAGCGGGAACTCCTACGAGCAGTACTTC. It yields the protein CASSPTSGNSYEQYF.

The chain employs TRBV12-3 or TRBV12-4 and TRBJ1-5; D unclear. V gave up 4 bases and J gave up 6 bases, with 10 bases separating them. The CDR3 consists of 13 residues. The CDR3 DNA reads TGTGCCAGCAGTTCGGCATTACGTCAGCCCCAGCATTTT. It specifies CASSSALRQPQHF.

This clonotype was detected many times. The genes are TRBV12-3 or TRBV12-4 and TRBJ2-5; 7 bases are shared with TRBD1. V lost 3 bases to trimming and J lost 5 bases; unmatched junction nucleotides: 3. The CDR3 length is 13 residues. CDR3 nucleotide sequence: TGTGCCAGCAGTTTCCCGGGACAGGAGACCCAGTACTTC. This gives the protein CASSFPGQETQYF.

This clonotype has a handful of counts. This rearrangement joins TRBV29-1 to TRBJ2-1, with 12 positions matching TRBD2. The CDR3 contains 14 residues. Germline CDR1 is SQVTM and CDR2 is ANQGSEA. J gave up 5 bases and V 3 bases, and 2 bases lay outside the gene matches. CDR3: CSVELAGGDNEQFF. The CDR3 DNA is TGCAGCGTTGAGCTAGCGGGGGGGGACAATGAGCAGTTCTTC.

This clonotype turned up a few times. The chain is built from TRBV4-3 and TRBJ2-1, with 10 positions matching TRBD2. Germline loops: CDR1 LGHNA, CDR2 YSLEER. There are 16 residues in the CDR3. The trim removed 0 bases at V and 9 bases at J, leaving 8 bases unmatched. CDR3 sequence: CASSQEGLAGVGEQFF. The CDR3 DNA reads TGCGCCAGCAGCCAAGAAGGGCTAGCGGGAGTGGGTGAGCAGTTCTTC.

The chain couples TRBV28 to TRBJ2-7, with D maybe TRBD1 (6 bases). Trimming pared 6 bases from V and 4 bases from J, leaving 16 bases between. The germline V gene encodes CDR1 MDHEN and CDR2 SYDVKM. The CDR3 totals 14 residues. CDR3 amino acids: CASRSQGPAYEQYF. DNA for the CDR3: TGTGCCAGCAGGTCCCAGGGGCCTGCGTACGAGCAGTACTTC.

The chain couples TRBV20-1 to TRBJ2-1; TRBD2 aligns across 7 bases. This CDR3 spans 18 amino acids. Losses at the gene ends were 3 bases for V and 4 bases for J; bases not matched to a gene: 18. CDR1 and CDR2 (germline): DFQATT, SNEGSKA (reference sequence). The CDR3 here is CSASRVGNKREIYNEQFF. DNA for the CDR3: TGCAGTGCTAGTAGGGTCGGTAACAAGCGGGAAATATACAATGAGCAGTTCTTC.

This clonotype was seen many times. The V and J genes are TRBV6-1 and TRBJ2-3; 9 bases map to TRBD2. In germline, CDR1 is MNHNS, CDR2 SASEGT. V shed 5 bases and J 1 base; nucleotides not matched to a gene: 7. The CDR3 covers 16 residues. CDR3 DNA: TGTGCCAGCAGTCTCCTAGCGGGGCTTGGCACAGATACGCAGTATTTT. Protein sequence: CASSLLAGLGTDTQYF.

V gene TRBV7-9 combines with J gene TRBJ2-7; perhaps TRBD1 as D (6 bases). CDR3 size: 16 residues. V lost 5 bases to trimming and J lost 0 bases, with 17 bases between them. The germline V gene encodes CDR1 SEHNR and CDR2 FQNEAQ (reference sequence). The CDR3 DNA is TGTGCCAGCAGCGCGTCTTACGACAGGAGCTCCTACGAGCAGTACTTC. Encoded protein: CASSASYDRSSYEQYF.

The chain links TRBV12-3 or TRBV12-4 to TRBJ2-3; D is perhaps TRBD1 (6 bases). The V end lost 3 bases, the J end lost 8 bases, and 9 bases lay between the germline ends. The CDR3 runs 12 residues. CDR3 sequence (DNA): TGTGCCAGCAGTTTTGGGACAAGTACGCAGTATTTT. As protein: CASSFGTSTQYF.

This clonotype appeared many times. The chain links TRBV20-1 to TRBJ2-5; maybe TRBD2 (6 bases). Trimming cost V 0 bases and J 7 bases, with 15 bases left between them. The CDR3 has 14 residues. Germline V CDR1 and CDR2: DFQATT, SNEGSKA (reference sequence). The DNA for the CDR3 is TGCAGTGCTAGAGATACCGGGGACTTCCTGACCCAGTACTTC. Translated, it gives CSARDTGDFLTQYF.

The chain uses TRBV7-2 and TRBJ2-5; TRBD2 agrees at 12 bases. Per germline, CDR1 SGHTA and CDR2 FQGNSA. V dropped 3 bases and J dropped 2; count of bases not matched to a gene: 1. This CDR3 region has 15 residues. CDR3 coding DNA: TGTGCCAGCAGCTTTCTAGCGGGGGGGCAAGAGACCCAGTACTTC. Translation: CASSFLAGGQETQYF.

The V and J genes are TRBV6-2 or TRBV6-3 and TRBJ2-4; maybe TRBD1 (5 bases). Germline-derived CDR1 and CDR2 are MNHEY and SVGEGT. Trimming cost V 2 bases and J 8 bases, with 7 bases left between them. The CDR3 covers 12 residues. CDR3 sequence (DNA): TGTGCCAGCAGTTACAGCAGGGACATTCAGTACTTC. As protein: CASSYSRDIQYF.

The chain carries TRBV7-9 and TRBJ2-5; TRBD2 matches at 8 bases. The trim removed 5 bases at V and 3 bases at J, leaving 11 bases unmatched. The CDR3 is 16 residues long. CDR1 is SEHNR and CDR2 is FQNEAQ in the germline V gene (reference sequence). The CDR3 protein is CASSPAGPAGEETQYF. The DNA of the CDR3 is TGTGCCAGCAGCCCGGCCGGGCCAGCGGGGGAAGAGACCCAGTACTTC.